These 10 T cell receptor beta chains originate from one sample sequenced in a study of radiation and T cells in renal cell carcinoma. The time point here: baseline pretreatment blood. Sample treatment: 15 Gy SBRT to primary tumor, nephrectomy 4 weeks later. Sequenced by immunoSEQ multiplex PCR; TCRdb stores in-frame clones only, minus some. Among approximately 140,000 clones listed, approximately 87% were seen once. The sequences come from blood, collected from a patient whose treatment included radiotherapy and nephrectomy. The receptors were sampled from a woman aged 45-65 years with renal cell carcinoma.

The chain uses TRBV4-3 and TRBJ2-3; 14 positions agree with TRBD2. V shed 1 base and J 0 bases; nucleotides not matched to a gene: 6. Germline V gene sequence: CDR1 LGHNA, CDR2 YSLEER. The CDR3 loop spans 19 amino acids. CDR3 region: CASSQALTSGRDSTDTQYF. CDR3 bases: TGCGCCAGCAGCCAAGCCCTGACTAGCGGGAGGGACAGCACAGATACGCAGTATTTT.

V and J are TRBV5-4 and TRBJ2-1, with TRBD2 identical over 8 bases. Germline assignment: CDR1 SGHNT and CDR2 YYREEE (reference sequence). The CDR3 has 15 residues. Trimming removed 6 bases from V and 0 bases from J; junction bases left unmatched: 5. The CDR3 loop is CASKVAGPSYNEQFF. The CDR3 coding sequence is TGTGCCAGCAAGGTAGCGGGACCCTCCTACAATGAGCAGTTCTTC.

V and J are TRBV10-3 and TRBJ2-7; 8 nucleotides agree with TRBD2. Germline CDR1 is ENHRY and CDR2 is SYGVKD. This CDR3 comprises 15 residues. The V segment lost 3 bases and the J segment 3 bases; nucleotides outside the gene matches: 7. CDR3 sequence: CAISDGSGKIYEQYF. CDR3 in DNA: TGTGCCATCAGTGATGGTAGCGGGAAAATCTACGAGCAGTACTTC.

The CDR3 nucleotides are TGTGCCAGCAATCACCGCGGGGGGGGAGAAGCTTTCTTT. Translated, it gives CASNHRGGGEAFF. V gene TRBV6-6 combines with J gene TRBJ1-1; a possible D gene is TRBD1 (5 bases). This CDR3 is 13 amino acids long. Trimming stripped 7 bases from V and 8 bases from J, with 17 bases between. The germline V gene has CDR1 MNHNY and CDR2 SVGAGI (reference sequence).

The rearrangement links TRBV14 to TRBJ2-5, with D unresolved. Germline loops: CDR1 SGHDN, CDR2 FVKESK. V was shortened by 4 bases and J by 4 bases, with 16 bases between the two germline ends. The CDR3 is 15 amino acids. The CDR3 region is CASSPRLSIGETQYF. The CDR3 nucleotides read TGTGCCAGCAGCCCTCGGCTATCCATCGGAGAGACCCAGTACTTC. The variable domain in full, completed from reference TRBV14 and TRBJ2-5, reads EAGVTQFPSHSVIEKGQTVTLRCDPISGHDNLYWYRRVMGKEIKFLLHFVKESKQDESGMPNNRFLAERTGGTYSTLKVQPAELEDSGVYFCASSPRLSIGETQYFGPGTRLLVL.

This sequence joins TRBV9 and TRBJ2-1, with 13 bases identical to TRBD2. Germline V gene data show CDR1 as SGDLS and CDR2 as YYNGEE. The CDR3 has 16 residues. The trim removed 4 bases at V and 8 bases at J, leaving 9 bases unmatched. The CDR3 reads CASSWTSGRSGDEQFF. As DNA, the CDR3 is TGTGCCAGCAGCTGGACTAGCGGGAGATCCGGCGATGAGCAGTTCTTC.

The chain joins TRBV25-1 to TRBJ2-2, with 7 bases identical to TRBD1. V shed 1 base, J shed 0 bases, and the junction held 5 bases outside the gene matches. Per the germline V gene, CDR1 is MGHDK and CDR2 is SYGVNS. CDR3 length: 17 residues. For the CDR3, the DNA is TGTGCCAGCAGTGAATTCCGACAGGGTTCGAACACCGGGGAGCTGTTTTTT. Its translation is CASSEFRQGSNTGELFF.

The V and J genes are TRBV7-2 and TRBJ1-4; the D is unclear. Germline values: CDR1 SGHTA, CDR2 FQGNSA. V shed 3 bases and J shed 7 bases, with 18 bases lying between them. There are 16 residues in the CDR3. CDR3 sequence: CASSLIGRSFTEKLFF. Written as DNA, the CDR3 is TGTGCCAGCAGCTTGATCGGCAGGTCATTTACTGAAAAACTGTTTTTT. Based on the CDR3 plus reference TRBV7-2 and TRBJ1-4, the full variable domain is GAGVSQSPSNKVTEKGKDVELRCDPISGHTALYWYRQSLGQGLEFLIYFQGNSAPDKSGLPSDRFSAERTGGSVSTLTIQRTQQEDSAVYLCASSLIGRSFTEKLFFGSGTQLSVL.

The rearrangement uses TRBV18 and TRBJ1-1; D not certain. The CDR3 runs to 11 residues. Deletions cut 6 bases from V and 4 bases from J, with 6 bases between. Germline lookup yields CDR1 KGHSH and CDR2 LQKENI. CDR3 coding DNA: TGTGCCAGCTCGGAGAGCACTGAAGCTTTCTTT. Translating it yields CASSESTEAFF.

The chain is built from TRBV5-1 and TRBJ2-2; 7 bases line up with TRBD2. Germline values: CDR1 SGHRS, CDR2 YFSETQ. This CDR3 has 16 amino acids. Unmatched junction bases numbered 7, after V lost 0 bases and J lost 5 bases. As DNA, the CDR3 is TGCGCCAGCAGCTTGGCGCCTAGCGGCCAAACCGGGGAGCTGTTTTTT. Its translation is CASSLAPSGQTGELFF.